Below are 24 T cell receptor beta chains sequenced from a single sample in a study of blood T cells in healthy people across ages. Alongside a J-beta primer mix, a sample-barcoded 5' primer served in a second PCR lasting roughly 6 to 11 cycles. TCRdb fed the 5' RACE reads into MiXCR, producing one record per CDR3 protein. This sample yields 1.5 million to 1.9 million distinct CDR3 sequences, of which approximately 39% are seen a single time; about 4.1% belongs to the top ten. Sequencing used blood. These receptor sequences come from a woman aged 18-29 years in good health.

V is TRBV11-2 and J is TRBJ2-1; TRBD2 aligns across 11 bases. CDR3 size: 15 residues. The trim removed 3 bases at V and 6 bases at J, leaving 4 bases unmatched. Germline-derived CDR1 and CDR2 are SGHAT and FQNNGV. The CDR3 sequence: CASSFELAGVNEQFF. DNA for the CDR3: TGTGCCAGCAGCTTCGAACTAGCGGGGGTCAATGAGCAGTTCTTC.

The genes are TRBV20-1 and TRBJ1-4, with D uncertain. The CDR3 is made up of 15 amino acids. Trimming left V 0 bases short and J 8 bases short, with 16 bases between. Germline CDR1 is DFQATT and CDR2 is SNEGSKA (reference sequence). CDR3 bases: TGCAGTGCTAGAGATCGGAGAAAAGGGAACGAAAAACTGTTTTTT. Its translation is CSARDRRKGNEKLFF.

In nucleotides, the CDR3 is TGTGCCAGCAGTGACGCCGGACTAGCGGGCTCCTACAATGAGCAGTACTTC. Protein: CASSDAGLAGSYNEQYF. The chain combines TRBV25-1 with TRBJ2-1; 11 bases are a match to TRBD2. With the DNA end fitting TRBJ2-7 better, the J assignment may be wrong. CDR1 is MGHDK and CDR2 is SYGVNS in the germline V gene. This CDR3 is built from 17 residues.

This clonotype appeared a single time. V gene TRBV15 combines with J gene TRBJ2-6; no reliable D call. Trimming took off 1 base at V and 2 bases at J, with 3 bases between the two ends. The CDR3 runs 14 residues. Germline V gene sequence: CDR1 LNHNV, CDR2 YYDKDF (reference sequence). The CDR3 sequence is CATSRAPGANVLTF. For the CDR3, the DNA is TGTGCCACCAGCAGAGCGCCTGGGGCCAACGTCCTGACTTTC.

V is TRBV5-4 and J is TRBJ2-5, with 9 bases lining up with TRBD1. The V and J ends lost 3 bases and 11 bases, in that order; junction bases with no gene match: 17. Germline V gives CDR1 SGHNT, CDR2 YYREEE (reference sequence). The CDR3 spans 16 residues. This CDR3 is CASSYAGTGPYNEQYF. The CDR3, as DNA: TGTGCCAGCAGCTATGCCGGGACAGGGCCTTACAATGAGCAGTACTTC.

This chain uses TRBV4-3 with TRBJ1-1, with unresolved D. This CDR3 comprises 15 residues. Trimming cost V 6 bases and J 6 bases, with 20 bases left between them. The germline gives CDR1 LGHNA, CDR2 YSLEER. CDR3 DNA: TGCGCCAGCAGTCTTGGTTCTGACCGGGCCGCTGAAGCTTTCTTT. It specifies CASSLGSDRAAEAFF.

The gene calls are TRBV28 and TRBJ2-3, with D unclear. CDR1 MDHEN and CDR2 SYDVKM come from the germline V gene. The CDR3 spans 13 residues. Trimming shortened V by 7 bases and J by 6 bases, and 14 bases separated the two germline ends. The CDR3 region is CASTPRFGDTQYF. CDR3 DNA: TGTGCCAGCACCCCAAGGTTCGGGGATACGCAGTATTTT.

The V call is TRBV3-1, the J call TRBJ2-7; D gene unclear. The CDR3 contains 14 residues. V was pared by 3 bases and J by 8 bases, with 17 bases between. Germline lookup yields CDR1 LGHDT and CDR2 YNNKEL (reference sequence). CDR3 sequence: CASSQHLVEVKQYF. The CDR3 DNA reads TGTGCCAGCAGCCAGCACCTCGTCGAAGTGAAGCAGTACTTC.

A few counts support this clonotype. The chain recombines TRBV15 with TRBJ2-7; 13 nucleotides align to TRBD2. The germline V gene has CDR1 LNHNV and CDR2 YYDKDF (reference sequence). Unmatched junction bases numbered 7, after V lost 0 bases and J lost 5 bases. This CDR3 region has 17 residues. The CDR3 DNA is TGTGCCACCAGCAGAGAGATGGGACTAGCGGGATACCACGAGCAGTACTTC. This gives the protein CATSREMGLAGYHEQYF.

This clonotype was seen more than once but under ten times. The chain links TRBV4-3 to TRBJ1-2; no clear D. The length of the CDR3 is 16 residues. Germline V gives CDR1 LGHNA, CDR2 YSLEER. V lost 0 bases and J 0 bases, leaving 11 bases between the germline ends. The CDR3 region is CASSQDRRRANYGYTF. The CDR3 DNA is TGCGCCAGCAGCCAAGATAGGAGGAGAGCTAACTATGGCTACACCTTC.

This clonotype was recorded many times. This sequence joins TRBV6-2 or TRBV6-3 and TRBJ2-2; D ambiguous. The germline V gene encodes CDR1 MNHEY and CDR2 SVGEGT. The ends were cut back, 2 bases at V and 1 base at J, with 2 bases in the middle. This CDR3 region has 13 residues. CDR3 coding DNA: TGTGCCAGCAGTTACCTGAACACCGGGGAGCTGTTTTTT. This sequence encodes CASSYLNTGELFF.

Concerning this clonotype: The junction differs from germline at one of its ends, possibly a read error. J is TRBJ2-3 and V is TRBV6-2 or TRBV6-3, with 13 nucleotides matching TRBD2. Germline CDR1 MNHEY, CDR2 SVGEGT. This CDR3 is built from 17 residues. The CDR3 loop reads CASSYSWTSGSTDAQYF. CDR3 bases: TGTGCCAGCAGTTACTCGTGGACTAGCGGGAGCACAGATGCGCAGTATTTT.

This clonotype was counted a few times. J is TRBJ2-7 and V is TRBV12-5; 10 nucleotides line up with TRBD1. Germline CDR1 and CDR2: LGHNT and FRNRAP. The CDR3 length is 17 residues. Trimming at V came to 1 base and at J to 2 bases, leaving 8 bases not matched to a gene. CDR3 loop: CASGLAESGQGPYEQYF. CDR3 bases: TGTGCTAGTGGTTTGGCGGAGTCGGGACAGGGGCCCTACGAGCAGTACTTC.

The chain couples TRBV6-2 or TRBV6-3 to TRBJ2-1; D unclear. Germline loops: CDR1 MNHEY, CDR2 SVGEGT. The CDR3 totals 14 residues. V was clipped by 7 bases and J by 0 bases, with 10 bases between them. In DNA, the CDR3 is TGTGCCAGCAATCCGAGGAGCTCCTACAATGAGCAGTTCTTC. Protein: CASNPRSSYNEQFF.

This clonotype has ten or more counts. The gene calls are TRBV29-1 and TRBJ2-7; D remains ambiguous. The germline V and J ends were trimmed by 4 bases and 3 bases, with 13 bases remaining between them. The length of the CDR3 is 13 residues. Germline V lookup: CDR1 SQVTM, CDR2 ANQGSEA. The CDR3 sequence: CSVVLVSDYEQYF. In DNA form, the CDR3 reads TGCAGCGTTGTTTTGGTCAGCGACTACGAGCAGTACTTC.

The rearrangement uses TRBV15 and TRBJ2-1; the D gene is possibly TRBD2 (5 bases). Deletions cut 0 bases from V and 0 bases from J, with 9 bases between. CDR1 and CDR2 (germline): LNHNV, YYDKDF (reference sequence). The CDR3 is 16 residues long. CDR3: CATSRDRLSSYNEQFF. The CDR3 nucleotides are TGTGCCACCAGCAGAGATAGACTAAGCTCCTACAATGAGCAGTTCTTC. The full variable domain, rest sourced from reference TRBV15 and TRBJ2-1, is DAMVIQNPRYQVTQFGKPVTLSCSQTLNHNVMYWYQQKSSQAPKLLFHYYDKDFNNEADTPDNFQSRRPNTSFCFLDIRSPGLGDTAMYLCATSRDRLSSYNEQFFGPGTRLTVL.

J is TRBJ1-1 and V is TRBV5-1, with TRBD1 identical over 9 bases. This CDR3 comprises 13 residues. The germline V gene encodes CDR1 SGHRS and CDR2 YFSETQ. The V and J ends lost 2 bases and 10 bases, in that order; junction bases with no gene match: 6. The CDR3 protein is CASSFRTGEAAFF. The CDR3 bases are TGCGCCAGCAGCTTTCGGACAGGGGAGGCAGCTTTCTTT.

This rearrangement joins TRBV12-3 or TRBV12-4 to TRBJ2-3, with 9 bases that match TRBD2. CDR3 length: 15 amino acids. V trimming: 3 bases; J trimming: 6 bases; junction bases outside the gene matches: 7. CDR3 protein: CASSFIASGVDTQYF. CDR3 DNA: TGTGCCAGCAGTTTCATTGCTAGCGGGGTGGATACGCAGTATTTT.

Comments on this clonotype: A single base separates this from a much larger clone, so it may be a read error. The V gene is TRBV9, the J gene TRBJ2-3, with 11 bases that match TRBD2. The CDR3 runs 15 residues. V lost 4 bases, J lost 8 bases, and 9 bases stayed unmatched. CDR1 SGDLS and CDR2 YYNGEE come from the germline V gene. CDR3 DNA sequence: TGTGCCAGCAGCCGTAGCGGGAGGGCCCTGGGTACGCAGTATTTT. Encoded protein: CASSRSGRALGTQYF.

This clonotype was recorded at least ten times. V gene TRBV12-3 or TRBV12-4 combines with J gene TRBJ1-1; D is possibly TRBD1 (5 bases). The CDR3 sequence is 15 residues long. V was pared by 5 bases and J by 1 base, with 14 bases between. CDR3 nucleotides: TGTGCCAGCAGTCCGTACCCCGGGGGGAACACTGAAGCTTTCTTT. Its translation is CASSPYPGGNTEAFF.

This clonotype was counted once. V is TRBV6-2 or TRBV6-3 and J is TRBJ2-4; the match to TRBD2 covers 8 bases. The last part of the DNA fits TRBJ2-5 better; the J call may be wrong. CDR1 and CDR2 from the germline V gene are MNHEY and SVGEGT. The CDR3 spans 17 residues. CDR3 loop: CASSYSAGGRVRETQYF. Here the CDR3 DNA reads TGTGCCAGCAGTTACTCCGCGGGGGGCCGGGTAAGAGAGACCCAGTACTTC.

CDR3 bases: TGTGCCAGCAGTTACCCTACAGGTCTCGGCTATGGCTACACCTTC. Protein product: CASSYPTGLGYGYTF. The V gene is TRBV6-2 or TRBV6-3, the J gene TRBJ1-2, with D possibly TRBD1 on 5 matching bases. Per germline, CDR1 MNHEY and CDR2 SVGEGT. Trimming removed 2 bases from V and 4 bases from J, with 14 bases in between. There are 15 residues in the CDR3.

This clonotype was counted a few times. CDR3 sequence (DNA): TGTGCCAGCAGTGAACTAGCGGGAGGGCCTAGAGAGACCCAGTTCTTC. It is translated as CASSELAGGPRETQFF. This chain connects TRBV6-4 to TRBJ2-1, with 13 bases fitting TRBD2. This CDR3 is 16 amino acids long. Germline V gene lookup returns CDR1 MRHNA and CDR2 SNTAGT. V shed 3 bases and J 13 bases; nucleotides not matched to a gene: 12.

This clonotype was picked up many times. The genes are TRBV20-1 and TRBJ2-5; TRBD1 aligns across 8 bases. J lost 5 bases, V lost 3 bases, and 8 bases had no gene match. Germline lookup yields CDR1 DFQATT and CDR2 SNEGSKA (reference sequence). This CDR3 is built from 14 residues. The CDR3 coding sequence is TGCAGTGCTAGTCCTCAGGGGGCAATGGAGACCCAGTACTTC. Translated: CSASPQGAMETQYF.